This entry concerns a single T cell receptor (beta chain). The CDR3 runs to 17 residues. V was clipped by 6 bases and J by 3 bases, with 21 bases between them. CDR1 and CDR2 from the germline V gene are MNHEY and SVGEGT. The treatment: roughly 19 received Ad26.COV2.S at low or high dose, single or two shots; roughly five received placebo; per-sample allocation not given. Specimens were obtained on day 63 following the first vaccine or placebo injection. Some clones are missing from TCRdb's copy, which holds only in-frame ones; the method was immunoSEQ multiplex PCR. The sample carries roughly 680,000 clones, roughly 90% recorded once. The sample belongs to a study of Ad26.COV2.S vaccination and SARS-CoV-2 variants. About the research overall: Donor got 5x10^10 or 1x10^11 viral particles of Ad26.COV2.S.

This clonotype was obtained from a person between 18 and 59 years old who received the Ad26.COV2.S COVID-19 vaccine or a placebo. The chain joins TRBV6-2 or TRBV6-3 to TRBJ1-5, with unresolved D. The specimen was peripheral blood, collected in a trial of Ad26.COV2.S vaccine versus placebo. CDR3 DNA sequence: TGTGCCAGCAGCTCGCCCGCCGGCACACGCTACAATCAGCCCCAGCATTTT. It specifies CASSSPAGTRYNQPQHF.